Sequencing of this TCR beta chain was carried out in a study of shared clonotypes between healthy human individuals (TCRdb year 2020). For the wider study: Two women and three men aged 18 to 49 years were included in the cohort. To estimate repertoire size and how much clonotypes are shared between individuals, the study performed deep sequencing of blood TCR repertoires from roughly five healthy adults. Between about 0.94 and 8.9 billion PBMCs per donor were obtained by leukapheresis. Different laboratories and diverse techniques were used to prepare libraries and sequence TCR repertoires, to increase sequencing depth and limit assay-specific biases. Per donor, three plates each were used for CD4 naive and CD4 memory, two for CD8 naive, and one for CD8 memory. Points the paper makes about the study in general: Across a few donors, around 5% of naive CD4, 3.5% of naive CD8, about 2% of memory CD4, and 0.3% to 0.45% of memory CD8 clonotypes were shared. Compared with non-shared clonotypes, the clonotypes found in all four sorted-subset donors had higher generation probabilities. Sampling was restricted to blood, and TCR repertoires in tissue are likely to differ from TCR repertoires in blood. The small number of donors limited the genetic and exposure-history diversity represented. Larger estimated clonotype richness was generally found for naive subsets than for memory subsets. Based on pairwise subsampling, the degree of clonotype sharing among donors was expected to be affected by sequencing depth. Even with the large sequencing depth, rarefaction of the sorted-subset datasets indicated that sequencing was incomplete.

TCR CDR3 regions were amplified from genomic DNA by multiplex PCR using the deep immunoSEQ assay. Genomic DNA extracted from each cell subset was distributed evenly over all wells of several immunoSEQ 96-well plates, and each plate served as one replicate. For sorted subsets, about 200 ng genomic DNA, equal to tens of thousands of T cell genomes, was loaded into each replicate PCR. Purified libraries were measured with a Qubit 3.0 fluorometer, size-checked on a Bioanalyzer 2100, and measured again with the KAPA Library Quantification kit. A separate single-read 150-cycle Illumina NextSeq 550 flow cell was used to sequence each immunoSEQ 96-well plate. As for the original processing: Because only junctional sequences without quality scores were contained in the immunoSEQ output, filtering matching that applied to full-length reads could not be performed. To assign V/J genes and CDR3, sequences were annotated against IMGT germline references using PyIR, a Python wrapper for IgBLAST v1.9. Reads were removed for weak V/J assignments (E-value above 1e-6), missing CDR3, stop codons, out-of-frame junctions, or ambiguous translated residues. A V3J clonotype was defined by an identical inferred V gene, J gene, and CDR3 amino acid sequence. To compute the percentage overlap between repertoires, the number of shared unique clonotypes was divided by the size of the smaller repertoire. Repertoire richness was assessed with RTK rarefaction, the Chao1 estimator, and Recon v2.1 estimates of unobserved clonotypes. Generation probabilities were computed with OLGA for all TCRbeta clonotypes obtained by the gDNA method from a few donors. As stored in TCRdb, this immuneACCESS dataset retains in-frame rearrangements with V and J assigned. A fraction of the clones does not appear; measured against another copy, unresolved V genes explain less than half of the discrepancy, and the remainder lacks a known reason. The V and J calls and clone size come from that table; D and trimming were worked out from the DNA. This sample gives 1.4 million or so clones in total; 98% of them show up just once. The top ten clonotypes cover about 0.34% of the sample.

Of note for this clone: Its cognate antigen has yet to be identified. One base away there is no much larger clone; base qualities are not given.

Healthy HIV-negative adults with no recently reported acute infections or vaccinations were included as donors. Every donor was a Caucasian adult living in Nashville, Tennessee, USA. Magnetic negative selection was used to enrich CD4+ T cells, after which naive cells were positively selected on CD45RA and the negative fraction became the memory subset. After blood collection by leukapheresis, PBMCs were isolated using Ficoll-Histopaque density gradient centrifugation and then cryopreserved in the vapor phase of liquid nitrogen. Analytical flow cytometry was used to check the purity and quantity of each magnetically sorted T cell population. Genomic DNA was isolated from every sorted fraction and measured by UV absorbance on a Nanodrop 2000c. The sample taken for sequencing was naive CD4+ T cells sorted from blood. The sample's cell subset or site, from its label and the paper: CD45RA+ positively selected. The sequence was collected from a man aged 25 to 40 in good health.

The bases read TGTGCCAGCACTAAGGGACCCGGGACCTACGAGCAGTACTTC. Its protein reads: CASTKGPGTYEQYF. Recombination connected TRBV6-1 to TRBJ2-7; the D segment might be TRBD1 or TRBD2, since each matches 5 bases. The CDR1 and CDR2 encoded by the germline V gene are MNHNS and SASEGT. The CDR3 sequence holds 14 residues, the cysteine and phenylalanine included. The only DNA kept is the CDR3, 42 bases in frame from the first base. V is cut by 7 bases and J by 2 bases, and the space between the germline ends is 15 bases.